This TCR beta chain stems from a study of blood T cell repertoires in COVID-19. Study at large: The cDNA or gDNA used as material had been derived from T cells, B-cell-depleted T cells, or PBMCs.

Under the authors' procedure: Counts of nucleated cells, estimated from reference gene primer amplification, were obtained. Profiling relied on immunoSEQ multiplex PCR, and the TCRdb table lists in-frame clones only, not all of them. V and J calls and clone size are copied from that table; D and trimming were computed from the DNA. The repertoire consists of about 88,000 clones, with 70% to 90% occurring once and the leading ten covering just under 3%. Germline V gene sequence: CDR1 SGHRS, CDR2 YFSETQ. CDR3 length: 15 residues. Trimming shortened V by 4 bases and J by 4 bases, and 14 bases separated the two germline ends.

Sequencing input: peripheral blood. The source of this sequence is a woman of 80 years or more with acute or convalescent COVID-19. The rearrangement uses TRBV5-1 and TRBJ1-4, with a weak D call TRBD1 (6 bases). This CDR3 reads CASSLAGASNEKLFF. The CDR3 DNA is TGCGCCAGCAGCCTCGCAGGGGCGAGTAATGAAAAACTGTTTTTT. Looking up the rest from reference TRBV5-1 and TRBJ1-4 gives the full variable domain: KAGVTQTPRYLIKTRGQQVTLSCSPISGHRSVSWYQQTPGQGLQFLFEYFSETQRNKGNFPGRFSGRQFSNSRSEMNVSTLELGDSALYLCASSLAGASNEKLFFGSGTQLSVL.